This TCR beta chain is drawn from a study of blood T cell repertoires in COVID-19. Recovery meant two consecutive negative NP/OP PCR tests, professional clearance, or resolved symptoms. Authors' methods: Reference gene primer amplification gave nucleated cell count estimates. The data were produced by immunoSEQ multiplex PCR, yet TCRdb's version contains in-frame clones alone and is incomplete. V, J and clone size are taken as reported in that table, and D and trimming were inferred from the DNA itself. The data contain roughly 400,000 clones, roughly nine tenths of them singletons. The TCR was taken from a man younger than 45 who had recovered from COVID-19. Sequenced material: PBMCs or T cells enriched from blood (not recorded which).

CDR3 coding DNA: TGTGCCAGTAGGGGGCCGGGACAGAGATTGTACACCTTC. Amino acids: CASRGPGQRLYTF. The rearrangement uses TRBV19 and TRBJ1-2, with 7 bases lining up with TRBD1. With V trimmed by 6 bases and J by 11 bases, 12 bases remained unmatched. The CDR3 contains 13 residues. Germline values: CDR1 LNHDA, CDR2 SQIVND (reference sequence).